This T cell receptor (beta chain) was identified in a study of shared clonotypes between healthy human individuals. Original handling: ImmunoSEQ gave junction-only sequences without quality scores, so filtering differed. Sequencing was performed with immunoSEQ multiplex PCR; in TCRdb, only in-frame clones are kept and a portion is missing. V, J and clone size are those of that table, while D and trimming were read from the DNA. The table shows roughly 700,000 clones, with approximately 74% occurring only once. Germline values: CDR1 SGHNT, CDR2 YENEEA. This CDR3 is built from 14 residues. The trim removed 4 bases at V and 3 bases at J, leaving 4 bases unmatched. Of note for this clone: No antigen is known for it.

The study, taken as a whole, reports: Generation probability values for non-shared clonotypes were lower than those for clonotypes shared by all four donors.

The sequenced sample consisted of memory CD4+ T cells sorted from blood. Subset specified: CD45RA-negative fraction. The genes are TRBV11-3 and TRBJ1-1, with 8 bases aligning to TRBD1. The TCR comes from a woman under 40 in good health. The CDR3 nucleotides are TGTGCCAGCAGCTATTCAGGGGGCCACACTGAAGCTTTCTTT. Its protein product is CASSYSGGHTEAFF.